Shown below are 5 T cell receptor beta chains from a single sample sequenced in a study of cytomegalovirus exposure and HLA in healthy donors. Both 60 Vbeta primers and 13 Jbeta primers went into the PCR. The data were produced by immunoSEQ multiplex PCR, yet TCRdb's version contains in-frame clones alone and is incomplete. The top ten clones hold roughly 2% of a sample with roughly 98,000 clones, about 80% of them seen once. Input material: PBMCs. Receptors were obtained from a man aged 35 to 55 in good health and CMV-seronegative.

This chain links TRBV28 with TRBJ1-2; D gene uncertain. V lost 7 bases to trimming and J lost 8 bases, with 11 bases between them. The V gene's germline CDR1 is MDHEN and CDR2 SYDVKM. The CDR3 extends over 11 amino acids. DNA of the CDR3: TGTGCCAGCACCCCCGGAGGAGGCTACACCTTC. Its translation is CASTPGGGYTF.

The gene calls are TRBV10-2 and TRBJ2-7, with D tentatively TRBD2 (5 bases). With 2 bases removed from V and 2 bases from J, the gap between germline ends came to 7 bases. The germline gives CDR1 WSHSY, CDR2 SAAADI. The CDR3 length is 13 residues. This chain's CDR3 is CASSEPLAYEQYF. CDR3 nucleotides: TGCGCCAGCAGTGAGCCACTAGCCTACGAGCAGTACTTC.

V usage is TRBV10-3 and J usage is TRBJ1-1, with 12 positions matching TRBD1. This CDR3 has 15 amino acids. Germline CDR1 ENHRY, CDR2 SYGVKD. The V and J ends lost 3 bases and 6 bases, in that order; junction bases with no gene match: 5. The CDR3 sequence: CAISDPGQGASEAFF. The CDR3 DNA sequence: TGTGCCATCAGTGACCCGGGACAGGGGGCATCTGAAGCTTTCTTT.

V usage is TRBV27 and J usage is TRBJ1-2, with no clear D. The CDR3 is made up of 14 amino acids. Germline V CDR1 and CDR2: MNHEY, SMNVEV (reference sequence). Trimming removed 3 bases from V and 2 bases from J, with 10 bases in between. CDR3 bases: TGTGCCAGCAGTTTCTCCGGGAACAACTATGGCTACACCTTC. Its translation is CASSFSGNNYGYTF.

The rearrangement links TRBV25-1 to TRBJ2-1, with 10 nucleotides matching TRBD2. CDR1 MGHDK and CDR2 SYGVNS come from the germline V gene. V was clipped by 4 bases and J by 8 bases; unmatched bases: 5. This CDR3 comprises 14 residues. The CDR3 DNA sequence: TGTGCCAGCAGTGTCACTAGCGGGGTTGATGAGCAGTTCTTC. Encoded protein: CASSVTSGVDEQFF.